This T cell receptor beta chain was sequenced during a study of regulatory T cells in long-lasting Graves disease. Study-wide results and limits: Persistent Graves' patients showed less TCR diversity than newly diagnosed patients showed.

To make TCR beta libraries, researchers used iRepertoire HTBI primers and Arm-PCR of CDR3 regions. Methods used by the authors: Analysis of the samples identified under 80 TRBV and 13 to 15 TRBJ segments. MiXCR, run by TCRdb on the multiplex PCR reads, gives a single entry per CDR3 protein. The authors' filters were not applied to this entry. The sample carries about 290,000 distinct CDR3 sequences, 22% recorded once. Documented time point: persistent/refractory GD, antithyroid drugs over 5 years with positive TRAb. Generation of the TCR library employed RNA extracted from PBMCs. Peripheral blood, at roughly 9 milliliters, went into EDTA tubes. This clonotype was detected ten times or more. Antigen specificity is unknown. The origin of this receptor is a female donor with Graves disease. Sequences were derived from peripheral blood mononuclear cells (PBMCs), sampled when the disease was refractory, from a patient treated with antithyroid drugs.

The DNA of the CDR3 is TGCGCCAGCAGCCAAGCCGTGACAGGGACCTATGGCTACACCTTC. Its protein product is CASSQAVTGTYGYTF. The V gene is TRBV4-3, the J gene TRBJ1-2; TRBD1 matches 7 bases. The trim removed 1 base at V and 4 bases at J, leaving 6 bases unmatched. Germline CDR1 reads LGHNA; CDR2 reads YSLEER. The CDR3 extends over 15 amino acids.